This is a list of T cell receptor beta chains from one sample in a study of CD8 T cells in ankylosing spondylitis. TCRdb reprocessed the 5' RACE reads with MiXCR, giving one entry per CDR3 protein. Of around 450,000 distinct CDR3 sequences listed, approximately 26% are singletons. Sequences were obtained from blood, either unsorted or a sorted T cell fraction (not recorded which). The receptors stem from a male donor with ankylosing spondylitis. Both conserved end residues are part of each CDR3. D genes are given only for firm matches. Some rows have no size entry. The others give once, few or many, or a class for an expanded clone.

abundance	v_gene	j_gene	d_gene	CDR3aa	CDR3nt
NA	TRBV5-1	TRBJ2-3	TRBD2	CASSSRDYEPGADTQYF	TGCGCCAGCAGCTCCCGGGACTATGAGCCCGGGGCAGATACGCAGTATTTT
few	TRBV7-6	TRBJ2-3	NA	CASSLGQPFSTDTQYF	TGTGCCAGCAGCTTAGGGCAGCCTTTCAGCACAGATACGCAGTATTTT
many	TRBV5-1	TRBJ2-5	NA	CASSPQTASAQETQYF	TGCGCCAGCAGCCCACAGACTGCCTCGGCCCAAGAGACCCAGTACTTC
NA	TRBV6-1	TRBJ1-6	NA	CASSVGPQSPLHF	TGTGCCAGCAGTGTGGGCCCTCAGTCACCCCTCCACTTT
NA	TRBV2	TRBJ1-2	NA	CASSETRVDYGYTF	TGTGCCAGCAGTGAAACTAGGGTGGACTATGGCTACACCTTC
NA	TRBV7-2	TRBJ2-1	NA	CASSLGPASGYNEQFF	TGTGCCAGCAGCTTAGGGCCTGCATCAGGCTACAATGAGCAGTTCTTC
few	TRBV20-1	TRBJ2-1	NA	CSASFIRAGDRDEQFF	TGCAGTGCTAGTTTTATTAGAGCAGGGGATAGGGATGAGCAGTTCTTC
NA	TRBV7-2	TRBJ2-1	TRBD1	CASSSARDRVDNEQFF	TGTGCCAGCAGCTCAGCTCGGGACAGGGTAGACAATGAGCAGTTCTTC
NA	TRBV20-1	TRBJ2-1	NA	CSATSQGLLASNEQFF	TGCAGTGCTACCTCACAGGGTTTACTAGCGAGCAATGAGCAGTTCTTC
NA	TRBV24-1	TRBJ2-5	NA	CATSDLTGTQYF	TGTGCCACCAGTGATTTGACGGGGACCCAGTACTTC
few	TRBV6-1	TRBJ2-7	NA	CASSEGPVTYEQYF	TGTGCCAGCAGTGAAGGTCCCGTAACCTACGAGCAGTACTTC
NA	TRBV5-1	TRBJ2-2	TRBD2	CASSPGTSGSITGELFF	TGCGCCAGCAGCCCCGGGACTAGCGGGAGTATCACCGGGGAGCTGTTTTTT
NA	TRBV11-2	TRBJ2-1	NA	CASSHTTSPIF	TGTGCCAGCAGCCATACTACTAGCCCGATCTTC
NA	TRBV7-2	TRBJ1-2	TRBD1	CASSRTGDYGYTF	TGTGCCAGCAGCCGAACAGGGGATTATGGCTACACCTTC
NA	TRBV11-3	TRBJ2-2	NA	CASSFLGSSGELFF	TGTGCCAGCAGCTTTCTCGGGAGCTCCGGGGAGCTGTTTTTT
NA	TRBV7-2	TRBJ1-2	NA	CASSHLQGLFYGYTF	TGTGCCAGCAGCCACCTACAGGGATTGTTCTATGGCTACACCTTC
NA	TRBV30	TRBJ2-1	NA	CAWANNEQFF	TGTGCCTGGGCTAACAATGAGCAGTTCTTC
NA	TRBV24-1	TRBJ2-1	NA	CATSDSRPRGTSDNEQFF	TGTGCCACCAGTGATTCGAGGCCTCGCGGGACTTCCGACAATGAGCAGTTCTTC
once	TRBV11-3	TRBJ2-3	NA	CASSSPQGDTQYF	TGTGCCAGCAGCTCCCCCCAAGGAGATACGCAGTATTTT
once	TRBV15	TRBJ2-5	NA	CATSRDGGTYQETQYF	TGTGCCACCAGCAGAGATGGTGGCACTTACCAAGAGACCCAGTACTTC
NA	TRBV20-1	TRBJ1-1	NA	CSASSGTEAFF	TGCAGTGCTAGTTCGGGGACTGAAGCTTTCTTT
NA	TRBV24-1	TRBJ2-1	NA	CATAFGRGSYNEQFF	TGTGCCACCGCATTTGGCAGAGGCTCCTACAATGAGCAGTTCTTC
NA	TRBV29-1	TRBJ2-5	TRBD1	CSVRQGRETQYF	TGCAGCGTACGACAGGGTAGAGAGACCCAGTACTTC
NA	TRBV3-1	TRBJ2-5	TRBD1	CASSQNRGQETQYF	TGTGCCAGCAGCCAAAACAGGGGTCAAGAGACCCAGTACTTC
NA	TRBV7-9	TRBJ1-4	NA	CASSLGVSKEKLFF	TGTGCCAGCAGCTTGGGTGTTTCGAAGGAAAAACTGTTTTTT
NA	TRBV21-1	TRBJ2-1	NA	CASRIRTGLASYNEQFF	TGTGCCAGCAGGATCCGCACGGGACTAGCATCCTACAATGAGCAGTTCTTC
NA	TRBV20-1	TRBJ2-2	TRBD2	CSASRGLAVGELFF	TGCAGTGCTAGTCGGGGACTAGCCGTGGGGGAGCTGTTTTTT
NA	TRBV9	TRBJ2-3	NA	CASSVAGTSTDTQYF	TGTGCCAGCAGCGTAGCGGGGACTAGCACAGATACGCAGTATTTT
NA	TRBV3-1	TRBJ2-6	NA	CASSQTWAGANVLTF	TGTGCCAGCAGCCAAACCTGGGCTGGGGCCAACGTCCTGACTTTC
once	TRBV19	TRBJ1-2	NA	CASSIPSTYGYTF	TGTGCCAGTAGTATTCCATCAACCTATGGCTACACCTTC
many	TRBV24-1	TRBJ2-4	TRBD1	CATSDGQGVNIQYF	TGTGCCACCAGTGATGGACAGGGAGTAAACATTCAGTACTTC
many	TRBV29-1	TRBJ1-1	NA	CSVRGGWGMNTEAFF	TGCAGCGTTAGGGGGGGGTGGGGCATGAACACTGAAGCTTTCTTT
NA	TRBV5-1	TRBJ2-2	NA	CASSLATDTGELFF	TGCGCCAGCAGCTTGGCTACAGACACCGGGGAGCTGTTTTTT
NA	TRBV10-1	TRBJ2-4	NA	CASKALQRAKNIQYF	TGCGCCAGCAAAGCATTACAGCGAGCCAAAAACATTCAGTACTTC
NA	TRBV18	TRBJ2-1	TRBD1	CASSPRGQGVPVGYNEQFF	TGTGCCAGCTCACCAAGAGGACAGGGGGTGCCAGTGGGGTACAATGAGCAGTTCTTC
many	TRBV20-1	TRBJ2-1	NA	CSASKGTFSSYNEQFF	TGCAGTGCTTCAAAAGGGACCTTCAGCTCCTACAATGAGCAGTTCTTC
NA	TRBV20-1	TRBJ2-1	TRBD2	CSALTSGASYNEQFF	TGCAGTGCCCTGACTAGCGGGGCCTCCTACAATGAGCAGTTCTTC
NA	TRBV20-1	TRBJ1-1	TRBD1	CSARPFDRASEAFF	TGCAGTGCTAGGCCCTTTGACAGGGCCTCTGAAGCTTTCTTT
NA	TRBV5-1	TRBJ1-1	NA	CASSPGTVYTEAFF	TGCGCCAGCAGCCCTGGGACGGTTTACACTGAAGCTTTCTTT
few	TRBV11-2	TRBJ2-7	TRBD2	CASSLVTSGYEQYF	TGTGCCAGCAGCTTAGTAACTAGCGGCTACGAGCAGTACTTC
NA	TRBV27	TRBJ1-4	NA	CASSLRGINEKLFF	TGTGCCAGCAGTTTACGGGGGATTAATGAAAAACTGTTTTTT
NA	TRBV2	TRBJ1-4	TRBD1	CASSEMDRVKEKLFF	TGTGCCAGCAGTGAAATGGACAGGGTAAAGGAAAAACTGTTTTTT
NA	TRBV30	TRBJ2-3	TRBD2	CAGGGLEADTQYF	TGTGCCGGAGGGGGACTAGAGGCAGATACGCAGTATTTT
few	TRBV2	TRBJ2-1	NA	CASYRGMGNEQFF	TGTGCCAGCTATCGGGGTATGGGCAATGAGCAGTTCTTC
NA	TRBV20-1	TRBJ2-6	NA	CSGASSGANVLTF	TGCAGTGGGGCCAGTTCTGGGGCCAACGTCCTGACTTTC
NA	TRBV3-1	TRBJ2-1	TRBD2	CASSPGGLAYNEQFF	TGTGCCAGCAGCCCCGGGGGACTAGCCTACAATGAGCAGTTCTTC
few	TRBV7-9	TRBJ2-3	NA	CASSFIRKVTDTQYF	TGTGCCAGCAGCTTTATCAGGAAGGTAACAGATACGCAGTATTTT
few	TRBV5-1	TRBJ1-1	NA	CASSLAGISEAFF	TGCGCCAGCAGCTTGGCCGGGATATCTGAAGCTTTCTTT
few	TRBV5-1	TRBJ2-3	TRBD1	CASSDQGVTDTQYF	TGCGCCAGCAGCGATCAGGGGGTCACAGATACGCAGTATTTT
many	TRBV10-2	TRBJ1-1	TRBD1	CASKGGQGIGEAFF	TGCGCCAGCAAGGGGGGACAGGGAATCGGTGAAGCTTTCTTT
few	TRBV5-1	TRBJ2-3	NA	CASSLAEEDTQYF	TGCGCCAGCAGCTTGGCCGAGGAGGATACGCAGTATTTT
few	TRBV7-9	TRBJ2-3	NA	CASSYGGQERDTQYF	TGTGCCAGCAGCTATGGGGGTCAGGAAAGAGATACGCAGTATTTT
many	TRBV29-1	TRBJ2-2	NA	CSARTGGTGELFF	TGCAGCGCCCGGACCGGGGGAACCGGGGAGCTGTTTTTT
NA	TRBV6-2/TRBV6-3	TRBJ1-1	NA	CASIGGNTEAFF	TGTGCCAGCATCGGTGGGAACACTGAAGCTTTCTTT
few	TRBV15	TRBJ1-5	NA	CATSTLLGAEGQPQHF	TGTGCCACCAGCACTTTATTAGGGGCAGAGGGCCAGCCCCAGCATTTT
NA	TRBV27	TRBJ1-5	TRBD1	CASSLTADRDSPQHF	TGTGCCAGCAGTTTGACGGCAGACAGGGATTCGCCCCAGCATTTT
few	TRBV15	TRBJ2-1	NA	CATSRPGNEQFF	TGTGCCACCAGCAGACCAGGCAATGAGCAGTTCTTC
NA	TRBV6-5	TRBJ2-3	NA	CASRGADTQYF	TGTGCCAGCAGGGGCGCAGATACGCAGTATTTT